This T cell receptor (beta chain) derives from a study of blood T cells in healthy people across ages. For this clonotype: Antigen specificity is unknown. A much bigger clone sits one base away, suggesting this may be a read error.

Whole-study findings and limits: Correlation between TCR beta diversity and naive T cell percentage was strong. PBMCs went unsorted, and a conclusive naive versus antigen-experienced comparison was therefore prevented.

Sample-barcoded 5' priming and a J-beta primer mix drove a second PCR of 7 to 11 cycles. TCRdb reprocessed the 5' RACE reads with MiXCR, giving one entry per CDR3 protein. The sample lists roughly 700,000 distinct CDR3 sequences, around 48% seen once, with 25% to 35% in the top ten. The sample was blood. The receptor was isolated from a woman aged 60-70 years in good health.

The CDR3 spells CASSAGQIQETQYF. CDR3 nucleotides: TGTGCCAGCAGTGCGGGACAGATCCAAGAGACCCAGTACTTC. The chain links TRBV28 to TRBJ2-5; maybe TRBD1 (7 bases). Germline CDR1 MDHEN, CDR2 SYDVKM. The ends were cut back, 5 bases at V and 1 base at J, with 11 bases in the middle. There are 14 residues in the CDR3.